The following is a T cell receptor (beta chain) sequence with its context. The sample holds many counts of this clonotype. What this receptor recognizes is not known. Base-call qualities are not available, and no considerably larger clone is one nucleotide away. In the germline V gene, CDR1 corresponds to SGDLS and CDR2 to YYNGEE. The CDR3 starts with the cysteine, ends with the phenylalanine, and has 15 residues. The kept DNA is CDR3 alone, 45 bases in frame from the first base. The V and J ends are trimmed by 4 bases and 3 bases, leaving 15 bases between them. Libraries were constructed by PCR. The sequencer was an Illumina HiSeq 2500. TCR library preparation used molecular barcoding, with unique molecular identifiers applied to normalize quantification of the TCRbeta repertoire. TCRdb trimmed the raw reads at Q25, called clones with MiXCR and kept productive beta chains. Identical CDR3 proteins give one entry, which carries the most common genes and DNA. The sample includes under 300,000 distinct CDR3 sequences, with 9.7% observed a single time. The ten most abundant clones make up 5.1% of the sample.

This specimen belongs to a study of T-cell reconstitution after alpha-beta-depleted transplantation in children (dated by TCRdb to 2015 to 2016). At the level of the whole study: Using TCR repertoire profiling, the study followed T-cell immune reconstitution in a quantitative way in children after TCRalphabeta/CD19-depleted allogeneic hematopoietic cell transplantation.

The rearrangement joined TRBV9 to TRBJ2-3; possibly the D gene is TRBD1, per 9 matching bases. The source was PBMCs from the stem cell graft donor, collected from the stem cell graft. This receptor was taken from a human donor who donated a stem cell graft to a child with SCID. The DNA sequence is TGTGCCAGCAGCTTTAGCGGGACAGGGACAGATACGCAGTATTTT. Its product reads: CASSFSGTGTDTQYF.